A single T cell receptor (beta chain) is shown here with its context. The source of the sample is a study of T cell responses to AZD1222 COVID-19 vaccine. The CDR3 has 15 amino acids. The junction had 13 bases not matched to a gene; V was cut back by 3 bases and J by 8 bases. Per the germline V gene, CDR1 is SGHNT and CDR2 is YYREEE (reference sequence). Generated by immunoSEQ multiplex PCR, the TCRdb table keeps only in-frame clones and is missing some. In all, the sample yields about 140,000 clones. Sequenced sample: peripheral blood. V gene TRBV5-4 combines with J gene TRBJ1-2, with TRBD1 matching over 7 bases. The receptor comes from an adult in good health. In DNA, the CDR3 is TGTGCCAGCAGCTCCGAGGCAACAGGGGTGCGGGGCTACACCTTC. This translates into CASSSEATGVRGYTF. The full variable domain, in which reference TRBV5-4 and TRBJ1-2 provide the parts outside the CDR3, is ETGVTQSPTHLIKTRGQQVTLRCSSQSGHNTVSWYQQALGQGPQFIFQYYREEENGRGNFPPRFSGLQFPNYSSELNVNALELDDSALYLCASSSEATGVRGYTFGSGTRLTVV.